This TCR beta chain stems from a study of neurological immune-mediated disorders. This CDR3 spans 15 amino acids. From germline, CDR1 is LGHDT and CDR2 YNNKEL (reference sequence). V lost 1 base to trimming and J lost 4 bases, with 10 bases between them. The cDNA came from 5'RACE with 10-nucleotide random UMIs. In TCRdb, the 5' RACE reads were re-called with MiXCR into one record per CDR3 protein. The repertoire holds about 55,000 distinct CDR3 sequences, with around 4.2% as singletons. In this sample, this clonotype turned up many times. The specimen sequenced was PBMCs. This clonotype was obtained from a man in his fifties with multiple sclerosis. V usage is TRBV3-1 and J usage is TRBJ2-2; D possibly uses TRBD1 or TRBD2 (5 bases each). CDR3 bases: TGTGCCAGCAGCCAAGTTGAGGGGTCCACCGGGGAGCTGTTTTTT. Translating it yields CASSQVEGSTGELFF.